Following are 14 T cell receptor beta chains from one sample sequenced in a study of control samples from healthy donors and cancer patients. Method: immunoSEQ multiplex PCR; TCRdb's copy keeps in-frame clones and lacks some. The data show about 85,000 clones, approximately 89% seen once. Material for sequencing was blood. The origin of the receptors is a man between 45 and 60 years old in good health.

The chain carries TRBV3-1 (or the pseudogene TRBV3-2) and TRBJ2-3; D might be TRBD2 (6 bases). CDR1 and CDR2 (germline): LGHDT, YNNKEL (reference sequence). CDR3 length: 17 residues. V lost 4 bases and J 3 bases, leaving 20 bases between the germline ends. The CDR3 sequence is CASSPVGVGGSTDTQYF. CDR3 nucleotide sequence: TGTGCCAGCAGCCCCGTGGGGGTGGGGGGTTCGACAGATACGCAGTATTTT.

This clone was found once. This rearrangement joins TRBV24-1 to TRBJ2-2; no definite D call. Germline CDR1 is KGHDR and CDR2 is SFDVKD. V was shortened by 3 bases and J by 6 bases, with 10 bases between the two germline ends. The CDR3 has 14 amino acids. This CDR3 is CATSDGRAPGELFF. In DNA form, the CDR3 reads TGTGCCACCAGTGATGGCCGGGCCCCCGGGGAGCTGTTTTTT.

The rearrangement links TRBV7-8 to TRBJ1-1; D uncertain. With 5 bases removed from V and 1 base from J, the gap between germline ends came to 17 bases. Germline CDR1 and CDR2: SGHVS and FQNEAQ. The CDR3 has 16 amino acids. The CDR3 loop is CASSPARHLPNTEAFF. Here the CDR3 DNA reads TGTGCCAGCAGCCCAGCGAGACATTTGCCGAACACTGAAGCTTTCTTT.

V and J are TRBV20-1 and TRBJ2-1, with 9 bases identical to TRBD1. The germline gives CDR1 DFQATT, CDR2 SNEGSKA (reference sequence). The trim removed 3 bases at V and 0 bases at J, leaving 12 bases unmatched. The CDR3 spans 18 residues. The CDR3 is CSASAGTGRGPSYNEQFF. CDR3 DNA sequence: TGCAGTGCTAGTGCCGGGACAGGGAGGGGACCCTCCTACAATGAGCAGTTCTTC.

V is TRBV12-3 or TRBV12-4 and J is TRBJ2-3; no clear D gene. Between the trimmed V and J ends, which lost 6 bases and 7 bases, there was a span of 14 bases. CDR3 length: 13 amino acids. The CDR3 bases are TGTGCCAGCAGGCCTGGGTTGGGGAATACGCAGTATTTT. This sequence encodes CASRPGLGNTQYF.

About this clone itself: At the DNA level, this CDR3 is encoded by other sequences in the same sample as well. The chain couples TRBV19 to TRBJ1-5; perhaps TRBD1 as D (5 bases). V was shortened by 3 bases and J by 1 base, with 10 bases between the two germline ends. The germline V gene has CDR1 LNHDA and CDR2 SQIVND (reference sequence). CDR3 length equals 15 residues. CDR3 sequence: CASSIVGGSNQPQHF. The DNA of the CDR3 is TGTGCCAGTAGTATTGTCGGGGGAAGCAATCAGCCCCAGCATTTT. The variable domain in full, completed from reference TRBV19 and TRBJ1-5, reads DGGITQSPKYLFRKEGQNVTLSCEQNLNHDAMYWYRQDPGQGLRLIYYSQIVNDFQKGDIAEGYSVSREKKESFPLTVTSAQKNPTAFYLCASSIVGGSNQPQHFGDGTRLSIL.

This clone showed up just once. The sample contains more than one DNA sequence encoding this CDR3. The chain joins TRBV3-1 (or the pseudogene TRBV3-2) to TRBJ2-7; D not certain. The CDR3 consists of 11 residues. Germline V gene lookup returns CDR1 LGHDT and CDR2 YNNKEL (reference sequence). Trimming pared 3 bases from V and 3 bases from J, leaving 3 bases between. CDR3 residues: CASSQLYEQYF. The CDR3 DNA is TGTGCCAGCAGCCAGCTCTACGAGCAGTACTTC.

The V and J genes are TRBV5-4 and TRBJ1-5, with 12 bases that match TRBD1. The CDR3 has 15 amino acids. Looked up from germline, CDR1 is SGHNT and CDR2 is YYREEE (reference sequence). J lost 4 bases, V lost 4 bases, and 3 bases had no gene match. As DNA, the CDR3 is TGTGCCAGCAGCCGGGACAGGGGGCTGAATCAGCCCCAGCATTTT. Protein sequence: CASSRDRGLNQPQHF. Filled out from reference TRBV5-4 and TRBJ1-5, the complete variable domain reads ETGVTQSPTHLIKTRGQQVTLRCSSQSGHNTVSWYQQALGQGPQFIFQYYREEENGRGNFPPRFSGLQFPNYSSELNVNALELDDSALYLCASSRDRGLNQPQHFGDGTRLSIL.

V gene TRBV18 combines with J gene TRBJ1-2; no definite D call. CDR1 KGHSH and CDR2 LQKENI come from the germline V gene. This CDR3 is built from 15 residues. With 2 bases removed from V and 2 bases from J, the gap between germline ends came to 12 bases. The chain's CDR3 is CASSPSIGGNYGYTF. CDR3 coding DNA: TGTGCCAGCTCACCAAGTATAGGCGGCAACTATGGCTACACCTTC.

The rearrangement uses TRBV5-1 and TRBJ1-2; D may be TRBD1 (6 bases). The CDR3 extends over 15 amino acids. Deletions cut 4 bases from V and 0 bases from J, with 13 bases between. Germline V gene data show CDR1 as SGHRS and CDR2 as YFSETQ. The CDR3 DNA sequence: TGCGCCAGCAGCCCAGACGGGACACCTAACTATGGCTACACCTTC. It codes for CASSPDGTPNYGYTF.

The rearrangement uses TRBV12-3 or TRBV12-4 and TRBJ2-1; D not resolved. The CDR3 has 12 residues. Between the trimmed V and J ends, which lost 6 bases and 11 bases, there was a span of 14 bases. In nucleotides, the CDR3 is TGTGCCAGCAGCCACCGGACCCTTAAGCAGTTCTTC. It encodes CASSHRTLKQFF.

V and J are TRBV6-4 and TRBJ2-1; 12 bases fit TRBD2. This CDR3 is built from 15 residues. The germline V gene has CDR1 MRHNA and CDR2 SNTAGT. V shed 4 bases, J shed 8 bases, and the junction held 6 bases outside the gene matches. The CDR3 protein is CASSVGLAGSHEQFF. The CDR3 DNA sequence: TGTGCCAGCAGTGTTGGACTAGCGGGGAGCCATGAGCAGTTCTTC.

This clone came up a few times. This chain joins TRBV9 and TRBJ1-6; 9 bases match TRBD1. There are 15 residues in the CDR3. J lost 7 bases, V lost 4 bases, and 6 bases had no gene match. The V gene's germline CDR1 is SGDLS and CDR2 YYNGEE. This CDR3 reads CASSPGQGKNSPLHF. The CDR3 DNA sequence: TGTGCCAGCAGCCCTGGACAGGGGAAGAATTCACCCCTCCACTTT.

A single count supports this clone. The chain couples TRBV10-3 to TRBJ2-3; D uncertain. Germline loops: CDR1 ENHRY, CDR2 SYGVKD. Trimming pared 4 bases from V and 2 bases from J, leaving 4 bases between. This CDR3 comprises 12 residues. For the CDR3, the DNA is TGTGCCATCAGTGGGAACACAGATACGCAGTATTTT. It yields the protein CAISGNTDTQYF.